The following is a TCR beta chain sequence with its context. Its antigen is not known. This specimen comes from a study of Ad26.COV2.S vaccination and SARS-CoV-2 variants. Whole-study results and caveats: CD8+ and CD4+ T cells specific for spike reportedly responded with substantial breadth after vaccination. Responses of T cells in total may have been underestimated by the TCR breadth and depth analyses.

Treatment here: some 19 received Ad26.COV2.S at low or high dose, single or two shots; about 5 received placebo; per-sample allocation not given. All samples were drawn on day 63, counting from the first vaccine or placebo injection. As its vector, the vaccine had Ad26, which expressed Wuhan-strain SARS-CoV-2 spike. This table comes from immunoSEQ multiplex PCR, and its TCRdb copy is limited to in-frame clones, with some not included. This table has 350,000 to 450,000 clones, about 85% appearing once. CDR1 and CDR2 from the germline V gene are SGHAT and FQNNGV. The CDR3 has 14 amino acids. V dropped 1 base and J dropped 4 bases, with 7 bases sitting between them.

This chain links TRBV11-2 with TRBJ1-4; unclear D gene. Here the sequenced sample was peripheral blood, taken in a trial of Ad26.COV2.S vaccine versus placebo. This TCR derives from a person between 18 and 65 years old who received the Ad26.COV2.S COVID-19 vaccine or a placebo. This CDR3 is CASSLGQINEKLFF. The DNA of the CDR3 is TGTGCCAGCAGCTTAGGTCAGATTAATGAAAAACTGTTTTTT.